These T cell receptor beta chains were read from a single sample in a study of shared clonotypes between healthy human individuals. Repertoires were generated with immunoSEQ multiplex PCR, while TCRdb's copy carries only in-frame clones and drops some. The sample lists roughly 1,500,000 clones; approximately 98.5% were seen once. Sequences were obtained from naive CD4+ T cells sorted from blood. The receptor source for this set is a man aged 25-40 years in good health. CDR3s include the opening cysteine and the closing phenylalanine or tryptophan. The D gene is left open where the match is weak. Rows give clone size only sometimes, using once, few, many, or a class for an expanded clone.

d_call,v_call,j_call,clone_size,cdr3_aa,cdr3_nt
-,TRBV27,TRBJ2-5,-,CASSRIRTVQETQYF,TGTGCCAGCAGCAGAATCAGGACAGTACAAGAGACCCAGTACTTC
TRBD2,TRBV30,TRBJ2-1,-,CAWSTGLAGSSYNEQFF,TGTGCCTGGAGTACGGGACTAGCGGGTAGCTCCTACAATGAGCAGTTCTTC
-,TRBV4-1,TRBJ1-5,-,CASSQDLRGLPQHF,TGCGCCAGCAGCCAAGATCTTCGGGGCCTCCCCCAGCATTTT
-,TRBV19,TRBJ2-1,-,CASRVLAAQNNNEQFF,TGTGCCAGTAGGGTTCTTGCGGCTCAGAACAACAATGAGCAGTTCTTC
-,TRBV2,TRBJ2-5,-,CASSVPWQETQYF,TGTGCCAGCAGTGTCCCCTGGCAAGAGACCCAGTACTTC
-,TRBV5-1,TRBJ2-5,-,CASSLFGAQETQYF,TGCGCCAGCAGCCTATTCGGGGCTCAAGAGACCCAGTACTTC
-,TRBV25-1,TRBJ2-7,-,CASSENLYEQYF,TGTGCCAGCAGTGAGAACCTCTACGAGCAGTACTTC
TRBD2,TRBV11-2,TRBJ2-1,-,CASSLGAGFGANEQFF,TGTGCCAGCAGCTTAGGAGCGGGATTTGGCGCCAATGAGCAGTTCTTC
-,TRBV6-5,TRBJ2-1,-,CASSAGTYNEQFF,TGTGCCAGCAGCGCGGGGACCTACAATGAGCAGTTCTTC
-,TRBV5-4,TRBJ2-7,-,CASSSTVQGGYEQYF,TGTGCCAGCAGCTCCACAGTACAGGGAGGCTACGAGCAGTACTTC
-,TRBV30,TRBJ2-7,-,CAWIKRRQGFSHEQYF,TGTGCCTGGATTAAGAGGCGGCAGGGATTCTCCCACGAGCAGTACTTC
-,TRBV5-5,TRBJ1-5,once,CASSLLGDHQPQHF,TGTGCCAGCAGCCTTCTTGGGGATCACCAGCCCCAGCATTTT
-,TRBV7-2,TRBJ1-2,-,CASSPTITVGGYTF,TGTGCCAGCAGCCCCACGATCACCGTGGGGGGCTACACCTTC
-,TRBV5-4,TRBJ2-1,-,CASSLLREQFF,TGTGCCAGCAGCTTGCTACGGGAGCAGTTCTTC
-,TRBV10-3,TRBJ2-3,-,CATGGVTSGTDTQYF,TGTGCCACAGGGGGGGTGACTAGTGGGACAGATACGCAGTATTTT
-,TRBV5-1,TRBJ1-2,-,CASSPGMGAEGYTF,TGCGCCAGCAGCCCCGGAATGGGGGCGGAAGGCTACACCTTC
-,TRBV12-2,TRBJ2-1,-,CASRFEPQTSGAENEQFF,TGTGCAAGTCGCTTTGAACCCCAGACTAGCGGGGCTGAAAATGAGCAGTTCTTC
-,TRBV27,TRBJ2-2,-,CASQNRRNPNTGELFF,TGTGCCAGCCAAAATCGGCGGAACCCGAACACCGGGGAGCTGTTTTTT
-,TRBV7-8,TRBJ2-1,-,CASSFRDVGGGEQFF,TGTGCCAGCAGCTTCCGGGACGTCGGCGGAGGTGAGCAGTTCTTC
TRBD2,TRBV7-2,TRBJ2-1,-,CASSLERVAGISYNEQFF,TGTGCCAGCAGCTTAGAGAGAGTAGCGGGGATCTCCTACAATGAGCAGTTCTTC
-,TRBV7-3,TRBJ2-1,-,CASSLMGQEGYNEQFF,TGTGCCAGCAGCTTAATGGGGCAGGAGGGTTACAATGAGCAGTTCTTC
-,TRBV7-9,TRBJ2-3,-,CASSLGYRVITDTQYF,TGTGCCAGCAGCTTAGGGTACAGGGTTATCACAGATACGCAGTATTTT
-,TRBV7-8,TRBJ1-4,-,CASSLVVWAPELGEKLFF,TGTGCCAGCAGCTTAGTGGTCTGGGCTCCGGAACTAGGTGAAAAACTGTTTTTT
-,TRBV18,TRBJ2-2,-,CASSREGYTGELFF,TGTGCCAGCTCACGAGAGGGGTACACCGGGGAGCTGTTTTTT
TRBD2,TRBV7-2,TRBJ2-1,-,CASSLVTLLAGGLYNEQFF,TGTGCCAGCAGCTTAGTCACACTTTTAGCGGGAGGGTTGTACAATGAGCAGTTCTTC
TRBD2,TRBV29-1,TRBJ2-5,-,CSGGEGETQYF,TGCAGCGGCGGGGAGGGGGAGACCCAGTACTTC
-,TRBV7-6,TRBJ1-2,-,CASSTPEEGYGYTF,TGTGCCAGCAGCACCCCGGAGGAGGGATATGGCTACACCTTC
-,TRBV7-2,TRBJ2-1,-,CASSPEQFF,TGTGCCAGCAGCCCCGAGCAGTTCTTC
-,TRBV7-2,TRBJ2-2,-,CASSLWGSDTGELFF,TGTGCCAGCAGCTTGTGGGGGAGTGACACCGGGGAGCTGTTTTTT
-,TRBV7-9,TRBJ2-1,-,CASSLPTGTLFDEQFF,TGTGCCAGCAGCTTACCAACAGGAACACTTTTTGATGAGCAGTTCTTC
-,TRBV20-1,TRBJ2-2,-,CSASAPGELFF,TGCAGTGCTAGTGCCCCCGGGGAGCTGTTTTTT